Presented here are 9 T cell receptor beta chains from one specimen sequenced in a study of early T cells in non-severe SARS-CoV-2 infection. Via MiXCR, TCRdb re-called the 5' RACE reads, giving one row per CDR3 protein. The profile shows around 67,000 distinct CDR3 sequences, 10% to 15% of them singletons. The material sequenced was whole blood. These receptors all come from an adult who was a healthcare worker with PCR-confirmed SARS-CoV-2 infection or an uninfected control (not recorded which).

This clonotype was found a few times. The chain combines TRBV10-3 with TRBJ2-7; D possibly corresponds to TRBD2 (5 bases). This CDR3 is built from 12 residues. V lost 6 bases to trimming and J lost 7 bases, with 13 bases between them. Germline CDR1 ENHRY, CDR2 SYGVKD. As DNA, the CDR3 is TGTGCCATCAGGGCGGGCTTGGTTGAGCAGTACTTC. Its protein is CAIRAGLVEQYF.

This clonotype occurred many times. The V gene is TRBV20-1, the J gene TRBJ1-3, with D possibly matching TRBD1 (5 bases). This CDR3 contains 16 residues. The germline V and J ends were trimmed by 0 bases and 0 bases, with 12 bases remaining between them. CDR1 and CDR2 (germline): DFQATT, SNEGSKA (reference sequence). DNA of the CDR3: TGCAGTGCTAGAGATTGGAGGGGTAGCTCTGGAAACACCATATATTTT. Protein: CSARDWRGSSGNTIYF.

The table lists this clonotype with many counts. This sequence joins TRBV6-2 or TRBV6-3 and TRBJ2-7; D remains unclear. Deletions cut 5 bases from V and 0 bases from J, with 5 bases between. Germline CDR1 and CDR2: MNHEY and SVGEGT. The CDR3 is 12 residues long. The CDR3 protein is CASSPLSYEQYF. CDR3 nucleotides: TGTGCCAGCAGTCCTCTCTCCTACGAGCAGTACTTC.

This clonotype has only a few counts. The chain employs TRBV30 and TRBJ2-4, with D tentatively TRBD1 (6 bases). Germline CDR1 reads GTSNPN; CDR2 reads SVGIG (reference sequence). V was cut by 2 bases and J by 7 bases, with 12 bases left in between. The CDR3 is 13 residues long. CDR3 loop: CAWSHAGVNIQYF. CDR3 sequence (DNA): TGTGCCTGGAGTCATGCAGGGGTGAACATTCAGTACTTC.

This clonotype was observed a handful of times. CDR3 bases: TGTGCCAGCTCACTGACACCGGGGTGGTACGAGCAGTACTTC. Translating it yields CASSLTPGWYEQYF. The chain links TRBV18 to TRBJ2-7; D may be TRBD2 (5 bases). V lost 4 bases and J 4 bases, leaving 14 bases between the germline ends. Germline V gene data show CDR1 as KGHSH and CDR2 as LQKENI. The CDR3 is made up of 14 amino acids.

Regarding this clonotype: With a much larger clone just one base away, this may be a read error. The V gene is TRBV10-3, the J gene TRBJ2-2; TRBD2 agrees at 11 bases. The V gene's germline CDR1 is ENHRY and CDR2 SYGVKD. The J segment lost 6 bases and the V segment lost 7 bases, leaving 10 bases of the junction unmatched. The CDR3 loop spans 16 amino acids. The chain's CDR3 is CAINQGLAAGAGELFF. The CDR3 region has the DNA TGTGCCATCAACCAGGGACTAGCGGCGGGCGCCGGGGAGCTGTTTTTT.

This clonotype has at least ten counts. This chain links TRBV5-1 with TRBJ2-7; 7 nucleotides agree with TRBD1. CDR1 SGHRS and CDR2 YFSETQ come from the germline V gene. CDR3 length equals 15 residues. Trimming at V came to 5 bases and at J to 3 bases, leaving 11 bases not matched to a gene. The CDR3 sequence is CASRSRGSGFYEQYF. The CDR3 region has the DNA TGCGCCAGCAGATCCAGGGGGTCGGGTTTCTACGAGCAGTACTTC.

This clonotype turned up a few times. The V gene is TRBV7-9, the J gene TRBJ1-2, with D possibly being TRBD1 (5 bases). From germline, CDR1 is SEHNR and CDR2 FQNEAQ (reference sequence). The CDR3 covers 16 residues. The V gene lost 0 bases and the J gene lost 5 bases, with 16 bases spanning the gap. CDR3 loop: CASSLAQTEKGYGYTF. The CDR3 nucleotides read TGTGCCAGCAGCTTAGCCCAGACAGAGAAAGGTTATGGCTACACCTTC.

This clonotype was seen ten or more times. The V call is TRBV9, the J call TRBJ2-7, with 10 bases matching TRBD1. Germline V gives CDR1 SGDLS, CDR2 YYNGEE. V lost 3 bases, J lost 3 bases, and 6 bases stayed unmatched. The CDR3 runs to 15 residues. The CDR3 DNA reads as TGTGCCAGCAGCGGGGGAGGGACAGGGGACTACGAGCAGTACTTC. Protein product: CASSGGGTGDYEQYF.